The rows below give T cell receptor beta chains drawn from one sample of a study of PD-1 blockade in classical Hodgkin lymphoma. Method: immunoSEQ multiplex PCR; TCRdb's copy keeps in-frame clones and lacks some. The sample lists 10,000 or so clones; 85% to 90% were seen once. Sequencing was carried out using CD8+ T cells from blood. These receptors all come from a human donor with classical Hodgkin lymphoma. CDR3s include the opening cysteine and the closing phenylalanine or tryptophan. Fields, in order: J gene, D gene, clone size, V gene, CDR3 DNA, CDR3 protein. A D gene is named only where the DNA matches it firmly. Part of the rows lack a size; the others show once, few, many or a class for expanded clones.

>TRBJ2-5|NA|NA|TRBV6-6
TGTGCCAGCAGTTACCCCAGTCTTGAGACCCAGTACTTC
CASSYPSLETQYF
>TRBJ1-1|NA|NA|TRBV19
TGTGCCAGAGTGGCTTCGAGGGGTCATTGTGTTGAAGCTTTCTTT
CARVASRGHCVEAFF
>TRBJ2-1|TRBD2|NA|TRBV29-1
TGCAGCGTTGTAGTGAGTAGAGCGGGGGCCACCCCAACTTACAATGAGCAGTTCTTC
CSVVVSRAGATPTYNEQFF
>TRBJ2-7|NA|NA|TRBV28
TGTGCCAGCAGTTTCACAGGGTTCGAGCAGTACTTC
CASSFTGFEQYF
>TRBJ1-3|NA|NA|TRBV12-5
TGTGCTAGTGGTTTAGAAGGGGGAGGCAACACCATATATTTT
CASGLEGGGNTIYF
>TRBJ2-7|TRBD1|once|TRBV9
TGTGCCAGCAGCGTCGCGGGACAGGGGTATCACGAGCAGTACTTC
CASSVAGQGYHEQYF
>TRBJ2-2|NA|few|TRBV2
TGTGCCAGTTCCTCCGCCGGGGAGCTGTTTTTT
CASSSAGELFF
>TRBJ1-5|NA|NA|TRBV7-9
TGTGCCAGCAGCTTAGAGTCGGAATATAGCAATCAGCCCCAGCATTTT
CASSLESEYSNQPQHF
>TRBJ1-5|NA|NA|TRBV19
TGTGCCAGTAGTATAGTGGGGGGCAGTCAGCCCCAGCATTTT
CASSIVGGSQPQHF
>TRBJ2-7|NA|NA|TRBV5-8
TGTGCCAGCGGAAGGCAGAGCTCCTACGAGCAGTACTTC
CASGRQSSYEQYF
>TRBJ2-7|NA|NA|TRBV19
TGTGCCAGTAGGAGCGGCCCAGGCAATTGGTACGAGCAGTACTTC
CASRSGPGNWYEQYF
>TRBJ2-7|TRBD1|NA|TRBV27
TGTGCCAGCAGTCCCGGGACAGCTTACGAGCAGTACTTC
CASSPGTAYEQYF
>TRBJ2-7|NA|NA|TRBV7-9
TGTGCCAGCACGGCGGGGTACGAGCAGTACTTC
CASTAGYEQYF
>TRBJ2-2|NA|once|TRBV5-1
TGCGCCAGCAGCTTCAGCTCGGACAGAAACACCGGGGAGCTGTTTTTT
CASSFSSDRNTGELFF